Below, one TCR beta chain is given with its context. The data stem from a study of shared clonotypes between healthy human individuals. The V gene's germline CDR1 is MDHEN and CDR2 SYDVKM. There are 17 residues in the CDR3. Between the trimmed V and J ends, which lost 5 bases and 0 bases, there was a span of 17 bases. CD4+ cells yielded CD45RA+ naive and CD45RA-negative memory subsets. The data were produced by immunoSEQ multiplex PCR, yet TCRdb's version contains in-frame clones alone and is incomplete. Altogether about 2.3 million clones are present, just over 90% being singletons, with the ten largest covering under 0.45%.

Sequencing used naive CD4+ T cells from PBMCs. Noted subset: CD45RA+ positively selected. The genes are TRBV28 and TRBJ2-1; D may be TRBD1 (6 bases). The receptor was derived from a young man in good health. Some clones in this sample may be carry-over from other donors' samples. Written as DNA, the CDR3 is TGTGCCAGCAGTACCAAACAGGGAACAGGCTCCTACAATGAGCAGTTCTTC. This translates into CASSTKQGTGSYNEQFF. The whole variable domain, filled in from reference TRBV28 and TRBJ2-1, reads DVKVTQSSRYLVKRTGEKVFLECVQDMDHENMFWYRQDPGLGLRLIYFSYDVKMKEKGDIPEGYSVSREKKERFSLILESASTNQTSMYLCASSTKQGTGSYNEQFFGPGTRLTVL.